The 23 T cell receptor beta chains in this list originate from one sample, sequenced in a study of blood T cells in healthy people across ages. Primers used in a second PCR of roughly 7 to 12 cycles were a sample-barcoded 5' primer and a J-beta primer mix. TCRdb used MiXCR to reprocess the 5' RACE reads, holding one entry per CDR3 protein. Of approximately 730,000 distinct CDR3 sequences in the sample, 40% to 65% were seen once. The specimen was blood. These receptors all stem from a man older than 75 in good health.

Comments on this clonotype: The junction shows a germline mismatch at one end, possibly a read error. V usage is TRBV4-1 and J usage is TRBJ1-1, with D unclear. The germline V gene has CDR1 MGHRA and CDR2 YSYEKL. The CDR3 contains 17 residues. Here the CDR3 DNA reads TGCGCCAGCAGCCACCGAAGGCTCGGTAACATGAACGCTGAAGCTTTCTTT. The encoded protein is CASSHRRLGNMNAEAFF.

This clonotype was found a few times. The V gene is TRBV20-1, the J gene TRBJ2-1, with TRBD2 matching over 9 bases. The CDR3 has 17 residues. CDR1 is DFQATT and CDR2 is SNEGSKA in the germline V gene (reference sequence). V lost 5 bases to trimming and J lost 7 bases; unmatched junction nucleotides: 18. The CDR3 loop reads CSARQGWASGNVNEQFF. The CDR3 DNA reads TGCAGTGCTCGGCAGGGGTGGGCTAGCGGGAACGTAAATGAGCAGTTCTTC.

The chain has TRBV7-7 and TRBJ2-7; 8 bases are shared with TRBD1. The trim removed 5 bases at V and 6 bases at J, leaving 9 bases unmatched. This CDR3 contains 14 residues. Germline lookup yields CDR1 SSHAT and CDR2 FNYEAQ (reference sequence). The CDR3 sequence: CASSLTDRAGEQYF. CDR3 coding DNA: TGTGCCAGCAGCCTAACGGACAGGGCGGGCGAGCAGTACTTC.

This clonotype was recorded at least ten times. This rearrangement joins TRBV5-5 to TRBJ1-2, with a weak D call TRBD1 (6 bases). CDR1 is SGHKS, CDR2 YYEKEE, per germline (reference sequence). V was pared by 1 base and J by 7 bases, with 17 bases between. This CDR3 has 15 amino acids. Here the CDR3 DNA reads TGTGCCAGCAGCTTGAGTGCGGACAGTTTGGTTGGCTACACCTTC. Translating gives CASSLSADSLVGYTF. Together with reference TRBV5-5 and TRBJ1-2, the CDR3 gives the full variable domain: DAGVTQSPTHLIKTRGQQVTLRCSPISGHKSVSWYQQVLGQGPQFIFQYYEKEERGRGNFPDRFSARQFPNYSSELNVNALLLGDSALYLCASSLSADSLVGYTFGSGTRLTVV.

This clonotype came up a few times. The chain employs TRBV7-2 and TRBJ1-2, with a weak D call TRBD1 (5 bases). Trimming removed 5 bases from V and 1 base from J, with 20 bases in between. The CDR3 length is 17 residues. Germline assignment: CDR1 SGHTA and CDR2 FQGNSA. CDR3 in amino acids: CASSPPSMGGFNYGYTF. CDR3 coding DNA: TGTGCCAGCAGCCCCCCCTCCATGGGGGGTTTTAACTATGGCTACACCTTC.

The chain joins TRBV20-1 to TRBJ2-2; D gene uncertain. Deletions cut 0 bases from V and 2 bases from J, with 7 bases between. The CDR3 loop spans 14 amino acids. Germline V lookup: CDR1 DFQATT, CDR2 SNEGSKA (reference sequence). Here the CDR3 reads CSARERGNTGELFF. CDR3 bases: TGCAGTGCTAGAGAGCGCGGAAACACCGGGGAGCTGTTTTTT.

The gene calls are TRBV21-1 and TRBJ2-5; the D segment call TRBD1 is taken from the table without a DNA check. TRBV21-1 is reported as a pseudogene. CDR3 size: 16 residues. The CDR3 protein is CASSIRGAAGQETQYF. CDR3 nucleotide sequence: TGTGCCAGCAGCATAAGGGGGGCCGCGGGCCAAGAGACCCAGTACTTC.

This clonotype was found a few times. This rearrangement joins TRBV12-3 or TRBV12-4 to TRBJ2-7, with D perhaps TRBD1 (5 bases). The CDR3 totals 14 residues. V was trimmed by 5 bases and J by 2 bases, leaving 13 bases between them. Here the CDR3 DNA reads TGTGCCAGCAGTCGCTCCCCAGGGCCCTACGAGCAGTACTTC. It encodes CASSRSPGPYEQYF.

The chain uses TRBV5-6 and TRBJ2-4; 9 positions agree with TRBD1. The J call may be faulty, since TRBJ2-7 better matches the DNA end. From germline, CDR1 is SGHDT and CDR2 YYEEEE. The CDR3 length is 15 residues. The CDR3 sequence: CASSLGDRASYEQYF. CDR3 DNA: TGTGCCAGCAGCCTGGGGGACAGGGCATCCTACGAGCAGTACTTC.

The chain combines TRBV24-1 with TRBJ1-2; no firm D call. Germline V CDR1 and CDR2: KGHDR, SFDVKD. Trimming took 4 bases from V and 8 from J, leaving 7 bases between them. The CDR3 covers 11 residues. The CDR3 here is CATSDWKGYTF. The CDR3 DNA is TGTGCCACCAGTGACTGGAAGGGCTACACCTTC.

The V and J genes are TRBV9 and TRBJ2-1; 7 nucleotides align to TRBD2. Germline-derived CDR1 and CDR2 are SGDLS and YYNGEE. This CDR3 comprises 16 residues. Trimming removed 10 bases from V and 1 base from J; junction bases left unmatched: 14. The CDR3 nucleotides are TGTGCCTCAAAAAGCGGGACTTCGACTTCCTACAATGAGCAGTTCTTC. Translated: CASKSGTSTSYNEQFF.

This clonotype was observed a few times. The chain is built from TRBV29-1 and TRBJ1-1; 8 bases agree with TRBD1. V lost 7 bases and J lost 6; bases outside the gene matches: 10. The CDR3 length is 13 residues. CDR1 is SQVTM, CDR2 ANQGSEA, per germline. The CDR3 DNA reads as TGCAGCGCCGACCAGGGGGCTAGGGCTGAAGCTTTCTTT. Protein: CSADQGARAEAFF.

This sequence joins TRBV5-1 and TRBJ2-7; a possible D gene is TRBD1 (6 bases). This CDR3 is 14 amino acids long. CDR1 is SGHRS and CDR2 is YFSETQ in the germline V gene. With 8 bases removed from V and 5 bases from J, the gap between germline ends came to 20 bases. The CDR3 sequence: CARGDRSPSDEQYF. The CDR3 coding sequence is TGCGCCAGGGGAGACAGGTCCCCCTCTGACGAGCAGTACTTC.

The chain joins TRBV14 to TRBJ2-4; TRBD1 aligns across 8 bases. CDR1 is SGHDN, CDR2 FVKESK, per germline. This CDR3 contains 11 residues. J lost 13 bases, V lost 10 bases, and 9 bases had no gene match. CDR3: CAIQGAREQYF. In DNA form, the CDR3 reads TGTGCCATCCAGGGGGCTCGTGAGCAGTACTTC.

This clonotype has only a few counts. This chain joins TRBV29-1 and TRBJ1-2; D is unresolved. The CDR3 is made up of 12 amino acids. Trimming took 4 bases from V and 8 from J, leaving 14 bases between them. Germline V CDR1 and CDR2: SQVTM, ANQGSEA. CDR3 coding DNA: TGCAGCGTTGTAGGTGCCGGGTACGGCTACACCTTC. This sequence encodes CSVVGAGYGYTF.

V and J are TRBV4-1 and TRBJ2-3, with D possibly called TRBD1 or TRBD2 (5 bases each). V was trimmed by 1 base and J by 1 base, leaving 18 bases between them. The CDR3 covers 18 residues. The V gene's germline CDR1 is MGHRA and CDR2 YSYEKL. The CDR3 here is CASSQVSVVGTGTDTQYF. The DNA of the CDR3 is TGCGCCAGCAGCCAAGTGTCTGTAGTCGGGACCGGCACAGATACGCAGTATTTT.

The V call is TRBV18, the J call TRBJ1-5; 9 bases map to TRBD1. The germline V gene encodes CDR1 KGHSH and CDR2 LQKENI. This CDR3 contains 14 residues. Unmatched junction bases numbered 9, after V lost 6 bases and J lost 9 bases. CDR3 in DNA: TGTGCCAGCTCGCAGGCCGGGACAGGGCTGCCCCAGCATTTT. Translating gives CASSQAGTGLPQHF.

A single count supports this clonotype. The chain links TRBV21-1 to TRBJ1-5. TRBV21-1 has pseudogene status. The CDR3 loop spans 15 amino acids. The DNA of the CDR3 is TGTGCCAGCAGCAAAGCTTCGGTGAAGCATCAGCCCCAGCATTTT. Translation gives CASSKASVKHQPQHF.

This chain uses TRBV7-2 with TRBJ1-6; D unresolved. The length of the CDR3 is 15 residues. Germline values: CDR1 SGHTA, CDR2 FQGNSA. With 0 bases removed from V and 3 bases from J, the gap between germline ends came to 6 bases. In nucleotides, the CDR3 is TGTGCCAGCAGCTTAGCGCTCAACTATAATTCACCCCTCCACTTT. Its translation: CASSLALNYNSPLHF.

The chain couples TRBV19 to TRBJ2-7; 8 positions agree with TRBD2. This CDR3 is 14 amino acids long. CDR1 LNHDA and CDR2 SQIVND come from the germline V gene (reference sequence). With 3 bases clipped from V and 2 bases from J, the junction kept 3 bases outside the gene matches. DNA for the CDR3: TGTGCCAGTAGTATCAGAGCGGGGGCCTACGAGCAGTACTTC. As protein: CASSIRAGAYEQYF. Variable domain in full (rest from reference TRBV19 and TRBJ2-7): DGGITQSPKYLFRKEGQNVTLSCEQNLNHDAMYWYRQDPGQGLRLIYYSQIVNDFQKGDIAEGYSVSREKKESFPLTVTSAQKNPTAFYLCASSIRAGAYEQYFGPGTRLTVT.

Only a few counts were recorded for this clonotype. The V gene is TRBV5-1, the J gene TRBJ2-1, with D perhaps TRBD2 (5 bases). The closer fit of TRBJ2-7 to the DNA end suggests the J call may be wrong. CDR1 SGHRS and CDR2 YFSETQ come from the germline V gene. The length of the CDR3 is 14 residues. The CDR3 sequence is CASTTQFPTTEQYF. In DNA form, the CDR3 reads TGCGCCAGCACAACCCAGTTCCCGACTACCGAGCAGTACTTC.

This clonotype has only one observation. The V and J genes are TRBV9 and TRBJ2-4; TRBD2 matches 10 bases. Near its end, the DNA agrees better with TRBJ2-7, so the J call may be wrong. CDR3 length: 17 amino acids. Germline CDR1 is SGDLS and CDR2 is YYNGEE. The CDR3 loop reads CASSPGTSENLPYEQYF. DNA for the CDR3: TGTGCCAGCAGCCCCGGGACTAGCGAGAATCTCCCCTACGAGCAGTACTTC.

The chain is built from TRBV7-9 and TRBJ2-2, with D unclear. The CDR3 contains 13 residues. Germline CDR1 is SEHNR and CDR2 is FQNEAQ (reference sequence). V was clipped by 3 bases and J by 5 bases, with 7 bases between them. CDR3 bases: TGTGCCAGCAGCTTGTATGGGACCGGGGAGCTGTTTTTT. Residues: CASSLYGTGELFF.